The count of the clone carrying this TCR beta chain is one. What it recognizes is unknown. The source of the sample is a study of beta chain features in type 1 diabetes. The study reverse transcribed the entire isolated RNA, so it sequenced expressed TCRB transcripts. Generated by immunoSEQ multiplex PCR, the TCRdb table keeps only in-frame clones and is missing some. The sample records approximately 120,000 clones, almost 40% being singletons. Broader study findings: Over-representation of high TCR-expressing cells was a possible consequence of cDNA sequencing. When Type 1 diabetes patients were examined, their TCRB CDR3s proved moderately but significantly shorter in all four CD4+ subsets. It was among patients, rather than healthy donors, that naive, central memory and Treg TCRB repertoires appeared more similar. VDJ junctions in type 1 diabetes patients carried more deletions and fewer insertions.

The CDR3 consists of 12 residues. Per germline, CDR1 SQVTM and CDR2 ANQGSEA. Deletions cut 6 bases from V and 2 bases from J, with 8 bases between. The sequenced sample was stem cell memory CD4+ T cells from blood. This chain uses TRBV29-1 with TRBJ1-3; the D gene is possibly TRBD1 (6 bases). The TCR was taken from a woman younger than 30 in good health. CDR3 DNA sequence: TGCAGCGTCCGGGACACTGGAAACACCATATATTTT. Translated, it gives CSVRDTGNTIYF.